At least ten counts were recorded for the clone carrying this T cell receptor (beta chain). What it binds is unknown. Stable Graves' hyperthyroidism denoted no ophthalmopathy progression over 18 months. 10 ml of fresh peripheral blood supplied the PBMCs. V lost 8 bases and J lost 8; bases outside the gene matches: 12. The CDR3 consists of 13 residues. From germline, CDR1 is GTSNPN and CDR2 SVGIG (reference sequence). The data derive from a study of T cells in Graves' hyperthyroidism and ophthalmopathy. Whole-study results and caveats: Ophthalmopathy cases were set apart from stable hyperthyroidism by a 13 V-J model.

TCR beta CDR3 regions were amplified from RNA transcripts. HTBI primers were used for first-round RT-PCR of the TCR CDR3. Using its own MiXCR run on the multiplex PCR reads, TCRdb lists one record per CDR3 protein. The sample has a few hundred thousand distinct CDR3 sequences; less than 20% are singletons. The sequenced material came from blood. This receptor was taken from a woman between 25 and 40 years old with Graves' hyperthyroidism. V is TRBV30 and J is TRBJ1-2; TRBD1 matches at 9 bases. The CDR3 coding sequence is TGTGCCGGACAGGGGATCGCGATATCGGGCTACACCTTC. Translating gives CAGQGIAISGYTF.